Listed here are 11 T cell receptor beta chains from one sample, sequenced in a study of shared clonotypes between healthy human individuals. The protocol was immunoSEQ multiplex PCR, while the TCRdb copy is restricted to in-frame clones and leaves out a portion. Of approximately 530,000 clones listed, around 96% are singletons. What was sequenced was naive CD4+ T cells sorted from blood. Documented subset: CD45RA+ positively selected. The source of these receptors is a woman in her twenties or thirties in good health.

V usage is TRBV2 and J usage is TRBJ1-2, with D maybe TRBD1 (6 bases). Per the germline V gene, CDR1 is SNHLY and CDR2 is FYNNEI. This CDR3 region has 11 residues. Trimming took off 6 bases at V and 10 bases at J, with 12 bases between the two ends. The CDR3 DNA follows: TGTGCCAGCAGGGTTAACAGGGCCTACACCTTC. Translated, it gives CASRVNRAYTF.

This rearrangement joins TRBV25-1 to TRBJ1-1; 10 bases match TRBD1. V shed 3 bases and J 7 bases; nucleotides not matched to a gene: 11. Germline V gives CDR1 MGHDK, CDR2 SYGVNS. This CDR3 has 16 amino acids. Written as DNA, the CDR3 is TGTGCCAGCAGTGAGCATCCGGGACAGGGGACGTTTGAAGCTTTCTTT. Its translation: CASSEHPGQGTFEAFF.

This clone was observed once. This chain connects TRBV6-5 to TRBJ1-3; maybe TRBD1 (6 bases). Trimming took 0 bases from V and 5 from J, leaving 14 bases between them. The CDR3 length is 16 residues. Germline V CDR1 and CDR2: MNHEY, SVGAGI. The CDR3 loop reads CASSYSGTKYRNTIYF. The CDR3 nucleotides read TGTGCCAGCAGTTACTCGGGGACAAAGTATAGAAACACCATATATTTT.

The chain links TRBV28 to TRBJ2-7, with 8 bases fitting TRBD1. This CDR3 is 14 amino acids long. Unmatched junction bases numbered 5, after V lost 3 bases and J lost 4 bases. The germline CDR1 and CDR2 sequences are MDHEN and SYDVKM. CDR3: CASSFRTGGYEQYF. The CDR3 nucleotides read TGTGCCAGCAGTTTTCGAACAGGGGGGTACGAGCAGTACTTC.

The rearrangement links TRBV2 to TRBJ1-2; D unresolved. The germline V gene encodes CDR1 SNHLY and CDR2 FYNNEI. V was shortened by 2 bases and J by 0 bases, with 19 bases between the two germline ends. The CDR3 loop spans 18 amino acids. For the CDR3, the DNA is TGTGCCAGCAGTGAAAGTACCCTTTGGGCGACGTCTAACTATGGCTACACCTTC. Protein: CASSESTLWATSNYGYTF.

The chain joins TRBV7-2 to TRBJ1-4; 7 positions match TRBD1. The CDR3 totals 14 residues. Germline values: CDR1 SGHTA, CDR2 FQGNSA. Losses at the gene ends were 5 bases for V and 7 bases for J; bases not matched to a gene: 7. CDR3 residues: CASSRGGLGEKLFF. In DNA, the CDR3 is TGTGCCAGCAGCCGAGGGGGCCTCGGTGAAAAACTGTTTTTT.

The chain links TRBV10-1 to TRBJ2-7; possible D gene TRBD1, 5 bases. The V gene lost 6 bases and the J gene lost 11 bases, with 11 bases spanning the gap. Germline V CDR1 and CDR2: WNHNN, SYGVQD (reference sequence). The CDR3 has 10 amino acids. The CDR3 sequence is CASRGDSKYF. In DNA form, the CDR3 reads TGCGCCAGCAGAGGGGATTCGAAGTACTTC.

The chain links TRBV6-1 to TRBJ1-5; D not certain. CDR3 length equals 14 residues. Germline V gene lookup returns CDR1 MNHNS and CDR2 SASEGT. V lost 1 base, J lost 5 bases, and 9 bases lay in between. The CDR3 protein is CASSEEWVDQPQHF. CDR3 nucleotides: TGTGCCAGCAGTGAAGAGTGGGTGGATCAGCCCCAGCATTTT.

This sequence joins TRBV5-1 and TRBJ2-7; 9 positions agree with TRBD1. With V trimmed by 4 bases and J by 4 bases, 3 bases remained unmatched. Germline lookup yields CDR1 SGHRS and CDR2 YFSETQ. This CDR3 spans 13 amino acids. The CDR3 is CASSNDRGYEQYF. For the CDR3, the DNA is TGCGCCAGCAGCAACGACAGGGGGTACGAGCAGTACTTC.

The rearrangement joins TRBV25-1 to TRBJ1-5; no reliable D call. V was trimmed by 6 bases and J by 3 bases, leaving 9 bases between them. The germline V gene has CDR1 MGHDK and CDR2 SYGVNS. This CDR3 is built from 13 residues. The CDR3 nucleotides are TGTGCCAGCAGAGGACTTAACAATCAGCCCCAGCATTTT. It is translated as CASRGLNNQPQHF.

This chain joins TRBV4-1 and TRBJ1-1; 12 nucleotides agree with TRBD1. After removal of 1 base from V and 7 bases from J, the junction contained 4 bases not matched to a gene. Germline values: CDR1 MGHRA, CDR2 YSYEKL. The CDR3 covers 15 residues. CDR3 loop: CASSQVGQGAGEAFF. The DNA for the CDR3 is TGCGCCAGCAGCCAAGTGGGACAGGGGGCGGGTGAAGCTTTCTTT.